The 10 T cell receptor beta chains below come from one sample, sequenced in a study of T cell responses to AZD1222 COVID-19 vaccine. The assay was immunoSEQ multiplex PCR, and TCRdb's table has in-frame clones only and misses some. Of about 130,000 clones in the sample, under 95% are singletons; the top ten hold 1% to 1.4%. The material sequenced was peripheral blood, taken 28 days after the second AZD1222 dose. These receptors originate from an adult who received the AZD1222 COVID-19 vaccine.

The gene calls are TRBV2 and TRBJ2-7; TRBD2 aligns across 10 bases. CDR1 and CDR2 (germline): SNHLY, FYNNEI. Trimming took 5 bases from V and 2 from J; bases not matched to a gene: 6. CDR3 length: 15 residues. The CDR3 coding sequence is TGTGCCAGCAGTTCGGGACTAGCGTTTACCTACGAGCAGTACTTC. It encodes CASSSGLAFTYEQYF.

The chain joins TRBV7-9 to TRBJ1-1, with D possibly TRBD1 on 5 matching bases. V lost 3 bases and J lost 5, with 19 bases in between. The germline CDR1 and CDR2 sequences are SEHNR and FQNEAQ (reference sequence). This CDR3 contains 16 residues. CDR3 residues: CASSFSGAVGLTEAFF. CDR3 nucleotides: TGTGCCAGCAGCTTTTCCGGGGCCGTAGGGTTAACTGAAGCTTTCTTT.

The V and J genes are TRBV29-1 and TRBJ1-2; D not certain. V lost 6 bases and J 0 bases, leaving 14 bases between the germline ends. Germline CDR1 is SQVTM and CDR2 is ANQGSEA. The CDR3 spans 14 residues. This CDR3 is CSVRDPATNYGYTF. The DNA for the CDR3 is TGCAGCGTCCGTGATCCGGCTACTAACTATGGCTACACCTTC.

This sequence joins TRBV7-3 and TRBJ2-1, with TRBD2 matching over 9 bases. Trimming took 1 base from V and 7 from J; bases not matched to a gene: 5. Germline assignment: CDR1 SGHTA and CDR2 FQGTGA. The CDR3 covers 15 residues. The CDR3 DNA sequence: TGTGCCAGCAGCTTAATTAGCGGGAGTTATAATGAGCAGTTCTTC. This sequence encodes CASSLISGSYNEQFF.

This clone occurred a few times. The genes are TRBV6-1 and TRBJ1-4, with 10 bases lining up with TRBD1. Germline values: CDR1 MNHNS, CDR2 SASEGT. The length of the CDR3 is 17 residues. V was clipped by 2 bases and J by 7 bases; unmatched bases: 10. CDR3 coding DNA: TGTGCCAGCAGTGAAAGGGACAGGGGCCACAAGGGTGAAAAACTGTTTTTT. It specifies CASSERDRGHKGEKLFF.

The CDR3 bases are TGTGCCAGCAGTGTAGCGGGAGCCTCCTACAATGAGCAGTTCTTC. Translation: CASSVAGASYNEQFF. The rearrangement links TRBV2 to TRBJ2-1; 9 bases are shared with TRBD2. Looked up from germline, CDR1 is SNHLY and CDR2 is FYNNEI. CDR3 length: 15 residues. After removal of 4 bases from V and 0 bases from J, the junction contained 1 base not matched to a gene.

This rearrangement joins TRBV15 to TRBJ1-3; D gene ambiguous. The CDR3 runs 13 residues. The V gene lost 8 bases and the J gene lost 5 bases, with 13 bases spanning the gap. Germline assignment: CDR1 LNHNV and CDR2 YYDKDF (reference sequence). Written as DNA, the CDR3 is TGTGCCACCCAAGAACATTTTCGAAACACCATATATTTT. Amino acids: CATQEHFRNTIYF.

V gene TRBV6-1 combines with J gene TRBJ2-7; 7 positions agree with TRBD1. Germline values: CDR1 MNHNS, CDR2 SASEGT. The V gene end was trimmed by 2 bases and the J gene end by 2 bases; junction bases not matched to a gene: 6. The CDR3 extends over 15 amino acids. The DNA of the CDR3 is TGTGCCAGCAGTGAACCGGGACAGAGTACCTACGAGCAGTACTTC. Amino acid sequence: CASSEPGQSTYEQYF.

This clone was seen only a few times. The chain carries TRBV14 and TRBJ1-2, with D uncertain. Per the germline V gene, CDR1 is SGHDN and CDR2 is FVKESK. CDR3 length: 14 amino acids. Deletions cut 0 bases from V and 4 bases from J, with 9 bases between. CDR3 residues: CASSQDLAVYGYTF. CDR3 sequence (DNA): TGTGCCAGCAGCCAAGATTTGGCAGTCTATGGCTACACCTTC.

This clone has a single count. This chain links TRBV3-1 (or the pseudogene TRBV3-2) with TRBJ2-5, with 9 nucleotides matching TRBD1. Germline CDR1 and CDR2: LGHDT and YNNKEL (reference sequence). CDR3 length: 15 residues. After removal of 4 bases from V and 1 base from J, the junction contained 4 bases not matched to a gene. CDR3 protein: CASSLWTGAQETQYF. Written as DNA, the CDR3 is TGTGCCAGCAGCCTATGGACAGGGGCCCAAGAGACCCAGTACTTC.